This T cell receptor beta chain came from a study of OX40 agonist ivuxolimab in advanced cancers. Study as a whole: Patients were treated with ivuxolimab, an agonistic anti-OX40 (CD134) antibody. In this trial design, patients received ivuxolimab intravenously at 0.01 to 10 mg/kg every 2 weeks.

Measured with immunoSEQ multiplex PCR; TCRdb has only the in-frame clones, and not every one. The sample holds 70,000 to 95,000 clones, 88% seen once. A remark on this clone: Its antigen is unknown.

Study-level points and caveats: In the 0.1 to 3.0 mg/kg range, CD4+ and CD8+ blood T cells had expanded clonally by week 6. In the 0.1-3.0 mg/kg groups, partial responders showed among the lowest expansion.

This clonotype originated in an adult with an advanced solid tumor such as melanoma, head and neck, liver or kidney cancer. The source material was CD4+ or CD8+ T cells sorted from blood, sampled in a trial of the OX40 agonist ivuxolimab.

The CDR3 here is CASSLAGWSTDTQYF. In DNA, the CDR3 is TGCGCCAGCAGCCTAGCGGGGTGGAGCACAGATACGCAGTATTTT. This chain uses TRBV5-1 with TRBJ2-3; 9 positions agree with TRBD2. The length of the CDR3 is 15 residues. Germline CDR1 reads SGHRS; CDR2 reads YFSETQ. The V segment lost 4 bases and the J segment 0 bases; nucleotides outside the gene matches: 3.